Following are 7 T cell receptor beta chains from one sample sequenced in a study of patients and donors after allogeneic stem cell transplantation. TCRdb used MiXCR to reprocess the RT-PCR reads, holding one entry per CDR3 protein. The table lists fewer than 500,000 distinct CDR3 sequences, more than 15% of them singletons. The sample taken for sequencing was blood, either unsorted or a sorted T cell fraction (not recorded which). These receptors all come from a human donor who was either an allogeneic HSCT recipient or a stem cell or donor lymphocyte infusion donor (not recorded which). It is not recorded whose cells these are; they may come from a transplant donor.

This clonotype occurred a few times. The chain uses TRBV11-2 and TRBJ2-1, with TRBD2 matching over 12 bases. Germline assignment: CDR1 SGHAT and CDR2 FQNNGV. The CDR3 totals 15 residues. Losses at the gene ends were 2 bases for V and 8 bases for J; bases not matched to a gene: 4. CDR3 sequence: CASSLRLAGGHEQFF. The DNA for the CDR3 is TGTGCCAGCAGCTTAAGGCTAGCGGGGGGGCATGAGCAGTTCTTC.

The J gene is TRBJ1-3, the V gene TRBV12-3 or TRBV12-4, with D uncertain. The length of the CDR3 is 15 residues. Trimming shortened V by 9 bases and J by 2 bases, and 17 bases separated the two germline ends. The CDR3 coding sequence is TGTGCCAGTAAGGGAAACGAGAAAACTGGAAACACCATATATTTT. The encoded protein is CASKGNEKTGNTIYF.

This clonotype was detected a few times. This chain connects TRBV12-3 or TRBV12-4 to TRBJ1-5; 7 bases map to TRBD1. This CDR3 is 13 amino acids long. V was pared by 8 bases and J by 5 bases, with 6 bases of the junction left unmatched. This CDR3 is CASQRQGDQPQHF. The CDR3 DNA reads TGTGCCAGCCAACGGCAGGGGGATCAGCCCCAGCATTTT.

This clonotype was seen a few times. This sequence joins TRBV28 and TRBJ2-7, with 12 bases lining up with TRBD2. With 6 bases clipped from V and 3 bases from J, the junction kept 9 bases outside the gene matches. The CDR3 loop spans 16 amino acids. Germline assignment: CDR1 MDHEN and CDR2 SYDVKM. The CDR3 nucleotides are TGTGCCAGCAGGCTTCAGACTAGCGGGGGCTTCTACGAGCAGTACTTC. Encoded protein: CASRLQTSGGFYEQYF.

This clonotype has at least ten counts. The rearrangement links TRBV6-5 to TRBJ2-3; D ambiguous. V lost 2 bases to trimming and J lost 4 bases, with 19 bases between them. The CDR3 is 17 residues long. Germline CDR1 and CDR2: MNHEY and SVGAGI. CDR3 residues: CASSYIFGGLGSDTQYF. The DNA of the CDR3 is TGTGCCAGCAGTTACATTTTCGGTGGTTTGGGATCAGATACGCAGTATTTT.

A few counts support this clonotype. The CDR3 protein is CASNLALGTGELFF. CDR3 sequence (DNA): TGTGCCAGCAACCTAGCGTTAGGTACCGGGGAGCTGTTTTTT. The chain recombines TRBV6-1 with TRBJ2-2; D perhaps matches TRBD2 (6 bases). V was pared by 7 bases and J by 5 bases, with 14 bases between. Germline V gene data show CDR1 as MNHNS and CDR2 as SASEGT. The length of the CDR3 is 14 residues.

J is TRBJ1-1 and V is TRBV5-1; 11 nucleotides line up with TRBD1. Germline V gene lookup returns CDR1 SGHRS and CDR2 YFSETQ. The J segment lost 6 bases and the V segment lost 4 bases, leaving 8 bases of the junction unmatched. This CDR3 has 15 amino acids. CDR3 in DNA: TGCGCCAGCAGCACCGGACAGGGGGCCTGGGCTGAAGCTTTCTTT. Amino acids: CASSTGQGAWAEAFF.